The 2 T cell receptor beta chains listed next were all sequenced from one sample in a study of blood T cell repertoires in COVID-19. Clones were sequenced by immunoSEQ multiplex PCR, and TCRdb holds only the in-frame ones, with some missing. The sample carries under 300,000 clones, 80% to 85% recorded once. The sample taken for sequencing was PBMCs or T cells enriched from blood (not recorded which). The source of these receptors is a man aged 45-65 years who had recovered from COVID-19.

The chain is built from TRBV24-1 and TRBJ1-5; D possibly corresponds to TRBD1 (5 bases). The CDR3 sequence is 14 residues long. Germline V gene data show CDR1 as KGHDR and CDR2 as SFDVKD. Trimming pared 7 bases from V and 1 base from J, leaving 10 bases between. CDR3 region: CATSTGSSNQPQHF. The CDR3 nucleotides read TGTGCCACCAGCACAGGTTCGAGCAATCAGCCCCAGCATTTT.

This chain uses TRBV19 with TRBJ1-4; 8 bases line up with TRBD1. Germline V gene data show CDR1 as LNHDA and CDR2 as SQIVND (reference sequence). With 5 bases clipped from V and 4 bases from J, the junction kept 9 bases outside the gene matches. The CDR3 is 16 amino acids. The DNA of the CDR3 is TGTGCCAGTAGTCTCAATCCGGGACAGGTTAATGAAAAACTGTTTTTT. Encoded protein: CASSLNPGQVNEKLFF.